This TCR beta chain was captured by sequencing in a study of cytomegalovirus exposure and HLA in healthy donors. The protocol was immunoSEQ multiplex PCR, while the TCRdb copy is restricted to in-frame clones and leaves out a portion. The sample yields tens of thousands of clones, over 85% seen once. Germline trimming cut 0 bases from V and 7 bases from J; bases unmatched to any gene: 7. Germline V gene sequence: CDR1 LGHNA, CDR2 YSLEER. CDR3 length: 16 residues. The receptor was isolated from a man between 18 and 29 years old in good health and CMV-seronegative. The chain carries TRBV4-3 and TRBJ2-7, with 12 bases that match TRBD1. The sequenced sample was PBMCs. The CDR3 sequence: CASSQEWDRGPLEQYF. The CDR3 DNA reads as TGCGCCAGCAGCCAAGAATGGGACAGGGGGCCTCTGGAGCAGTACTTC.